This T cell receptor beta chain was recorded in a study of T cell responses to AZD1222 COVID-19 vaccine. Assay used: immunoSEQ multiplex PCR; TCRdb lists only in-frame clones, some missing. The table includes tens of thousands of clones, around nine tenths detected once. This clone was recorded only once. Its antigen is undetermined. One end of the junction varies from germline; a read error may be responsible. Study-wide findings and caveats: Sampled repertoires all dated from after the peak T cell response. Clonal diversity was possibly underestimated, and white British individuals and females predominated among donors.

Germline V gene lookup returns CDR1 SGHTS and CDR2 YDEGEE. CDR3 size: 13 residues. The chain combines TRBV5-8 with TRBJ1-1; possibly TRBD1 for D (5 bases). The receptor was isolated from an adult who received the AZD1222 COVID-19 vaccine. The material was peripheral blood, obtained 28 days after the second AZD1222 dose. In nucleotides, the CDR3 is TGTGCCAGCAACTTGGGGGGAAATACTGAAGCTTTCTTT. As protein: CASNLGGNTEAFF. Supplemented by reference TRBV5-8 and TRBJ1-1, the full variable domain reads EAGVTQSPTHLIKTRGQQATLRCSPISGHTSVYWYQQALGLGLQFLLWYDEGEERNRGNFPPRFSGRQFPNYSSELNVNALELEDSALYLCASNLGGNTEAFFGQGTRLTVV.